This TCR beta chain was identified in a study of spatial heterogeneity in lung cancer. This clonotype was counted many times. Specified time point: sample taken at primary tumor resection. Germline V gene data show CDR1 as SGHTA and CDR2 as FQGNSA. V lost 1 base, J lost 1 base, and 9 bases lay in between. The CDR3 runs 15 residues. TCRdb reprocessed the 5' RACE reads with MiXCR, giving one entry per CDR3 protein. The sample has around 37,000 distinct CDR3 sequences; less than 9% are singletons. The source of this sequence is a female donor with early-stage non-small cell lung cancer. V and J are TRBV7-2 and TRBJ2-3; D not certain. This material consisted of PBMCs, taken at surgery. The CDR3: CASSLVWARTDTQYF. In nucleotides, the CDR3 is TGTGCCAGCAGCTTAGTTTGGGCTCGCACAGATACGCAGTATTTT.